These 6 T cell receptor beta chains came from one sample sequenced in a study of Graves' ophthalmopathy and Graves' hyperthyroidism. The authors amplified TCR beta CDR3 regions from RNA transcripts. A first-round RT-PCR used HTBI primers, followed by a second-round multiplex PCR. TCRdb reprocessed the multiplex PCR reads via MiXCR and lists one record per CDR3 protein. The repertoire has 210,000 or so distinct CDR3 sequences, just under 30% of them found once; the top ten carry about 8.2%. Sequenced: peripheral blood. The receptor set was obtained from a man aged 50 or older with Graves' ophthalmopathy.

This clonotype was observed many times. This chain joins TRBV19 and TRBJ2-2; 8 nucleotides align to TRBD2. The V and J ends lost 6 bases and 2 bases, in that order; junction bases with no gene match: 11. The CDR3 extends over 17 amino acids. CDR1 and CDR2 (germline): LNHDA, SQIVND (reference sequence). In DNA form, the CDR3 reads TGTGCCAGTAGAACTACTAGGGCGGGAGGAAACACCGGGGAGCTGTTTTTT. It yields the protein CASRTTRAGGNTGELFF.

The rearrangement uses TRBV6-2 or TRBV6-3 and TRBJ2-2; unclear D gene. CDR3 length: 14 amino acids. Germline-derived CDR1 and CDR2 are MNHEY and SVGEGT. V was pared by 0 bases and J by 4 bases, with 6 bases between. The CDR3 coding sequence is TGTGCCAGCAGTTACTCGATTCTCACCGGGGAGCTGTTTTTT. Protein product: CASSYSILTGELFF.

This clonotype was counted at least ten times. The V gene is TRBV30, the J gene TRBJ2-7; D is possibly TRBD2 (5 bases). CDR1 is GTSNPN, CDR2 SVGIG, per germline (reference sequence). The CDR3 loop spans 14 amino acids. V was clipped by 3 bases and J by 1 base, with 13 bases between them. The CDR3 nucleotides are TGTGCCTGGAGGGAGACTACATCATCCTACGAGCAGTACTTC. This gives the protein CAWRETTSSYEQYF.

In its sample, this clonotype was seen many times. The CDR3 sequence is CASSWEAGGNTEAFF. The CDR3 coding sequence is TGCGCCAGCAGCTGGGAGGCGGGGGGAAACACTGAAGCTTTCTTT. V and J are TRBV5-1 and TRBJ1-1; possible D gene TRBD1, 5 bases. CDR3 size: 15 residues. The germline V gene has CDR1 SGHRS and CDR2 YFSETQ. V lost 3 bases and J 2 bases, leaving 14 bases between the germline ends. The full variable domain, in which reference TRBV5-1 and TRBJ1-1 provide the parts outside the CDR3, is KAGVTQTPRYLIKTRGQQVTLSCSPISGHRSVSWYQQTPGQGLQFLFEYFSETQRNKGNFPGRFSGRQFSNSRSEMNVSTLELGDSALYLCASSWEAGGNTEAFFGQGTRLTVV.

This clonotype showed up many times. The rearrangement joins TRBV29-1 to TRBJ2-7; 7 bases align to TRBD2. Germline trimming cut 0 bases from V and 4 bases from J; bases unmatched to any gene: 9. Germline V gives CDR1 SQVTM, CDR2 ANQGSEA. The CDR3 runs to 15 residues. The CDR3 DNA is TGCAGCGTTGAAGATTCTGGCGGGAGCAATTACGAGCAGTACTTC. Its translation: CSVEDSGGSNYEQYF.

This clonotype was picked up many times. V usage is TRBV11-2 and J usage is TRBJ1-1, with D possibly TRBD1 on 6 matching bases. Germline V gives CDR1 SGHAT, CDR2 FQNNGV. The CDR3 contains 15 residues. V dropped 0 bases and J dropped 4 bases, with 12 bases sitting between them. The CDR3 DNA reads TGTGCCAGCAGCTTAGAGGGACAAGGGGGCACTGAAGCTTTCTTT. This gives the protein CASSLEGQGGTEAFF.